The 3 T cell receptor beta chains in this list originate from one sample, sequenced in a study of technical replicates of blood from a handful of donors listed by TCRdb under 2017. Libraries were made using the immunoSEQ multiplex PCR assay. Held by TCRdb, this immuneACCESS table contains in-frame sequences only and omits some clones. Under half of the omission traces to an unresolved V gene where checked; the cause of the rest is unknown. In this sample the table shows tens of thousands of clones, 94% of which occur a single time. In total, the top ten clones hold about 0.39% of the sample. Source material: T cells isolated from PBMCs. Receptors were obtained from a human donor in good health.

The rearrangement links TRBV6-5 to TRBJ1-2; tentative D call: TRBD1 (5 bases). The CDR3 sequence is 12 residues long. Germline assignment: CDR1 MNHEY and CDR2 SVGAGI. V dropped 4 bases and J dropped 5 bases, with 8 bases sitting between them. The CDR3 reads CASSSDRYGYTF. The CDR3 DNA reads TGTGCCAGCAGTTCAGACAGATATGGCTACACCTTC.

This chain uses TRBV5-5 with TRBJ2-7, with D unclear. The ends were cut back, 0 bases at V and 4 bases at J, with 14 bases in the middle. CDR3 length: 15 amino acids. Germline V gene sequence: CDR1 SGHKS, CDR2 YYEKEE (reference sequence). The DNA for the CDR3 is TGTGCCAGCAGCTTGGAATCCCAGGTCTTATACGAGCAGTACTTC. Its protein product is CASSLESQVLYEQYF. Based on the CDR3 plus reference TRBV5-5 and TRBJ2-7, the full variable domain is DAGVTQSPTHLIKTRGQQVTLRCSPISGHKSVSWYQQVLGQGPQFIFQYYEKEERGRGNFPDRFSARQFPNYSSELNVNALLLGDSALYLCASSLESQVLYEQYFGPGTRLTVT.

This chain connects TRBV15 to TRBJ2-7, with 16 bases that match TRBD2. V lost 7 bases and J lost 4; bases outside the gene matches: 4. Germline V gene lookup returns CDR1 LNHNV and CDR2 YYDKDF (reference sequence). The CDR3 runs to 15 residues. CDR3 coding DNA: TGTGCCACCACCGAGGGACTAGCGGGAGGGTACGAGCAGTACTTC. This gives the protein CATTEGLAGGYEQYF.